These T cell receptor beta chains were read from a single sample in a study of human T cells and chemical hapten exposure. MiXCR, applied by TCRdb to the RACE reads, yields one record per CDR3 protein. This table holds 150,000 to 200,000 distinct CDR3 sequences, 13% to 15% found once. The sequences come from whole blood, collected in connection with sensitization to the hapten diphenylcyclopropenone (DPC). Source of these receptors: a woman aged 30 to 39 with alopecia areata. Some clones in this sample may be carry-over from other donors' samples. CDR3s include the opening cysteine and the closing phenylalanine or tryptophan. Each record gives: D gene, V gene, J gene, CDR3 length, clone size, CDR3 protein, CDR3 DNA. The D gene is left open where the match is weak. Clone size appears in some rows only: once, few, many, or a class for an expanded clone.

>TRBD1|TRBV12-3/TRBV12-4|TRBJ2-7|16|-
CASSFGTGVTSYEQYF
TGTGCCAGCAGTTTCGGGACAGGCGTGACCTCCTACGAGCAGTACTTC
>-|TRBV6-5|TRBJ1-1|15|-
CASNPFRALNTEAFF
TGTGCCAGCAATCCATTCAGGGCGTTGAACACTGAAGCTTTCTTT
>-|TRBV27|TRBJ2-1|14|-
CASSFRDRFGEQFF
TGTGCCAGCAGTTTCCGTGACCGATTCGGTGAGCAGTTCTTC
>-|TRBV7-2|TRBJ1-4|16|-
CASSFSQRASNEKLFF
TGTGCCAGCAGCTTCAGCCAACGGGCCTCTAATGAAAAACTGTTTTTT
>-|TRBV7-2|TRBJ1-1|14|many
CASSLVPRNTEAFF
TGTGCCAGCAGCTTAGTCCCGAGAAACACTGAAGCTTTCTTT
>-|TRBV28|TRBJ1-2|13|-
CASSFLQGYGYTF
TGTGCCAGCAGTTTCCTACAGGGCTATGGCTACACCTTC
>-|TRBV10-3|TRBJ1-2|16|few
CAISESMDRNNYGYTF
TGTGCCATCAGTGAGTCGATGGACAGAAACAACTATGGCTACACCTTC
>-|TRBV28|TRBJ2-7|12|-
CASSFERYEQYF
TGTGCCAGCAGTTTCGAACGCTACGAGCAGTACTTC
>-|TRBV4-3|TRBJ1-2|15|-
CASSQGGRRNYGYTF
TGCGCCAGCAGCCAAGGGGGCAGGCGTAACTATGGCTACACCTTC
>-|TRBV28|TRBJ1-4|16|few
CASRQPGDSTNEKLFF
TGTGCCAGCAGGCAACCAGGGGATTCAACTAATGAAAAACTGTTTTTT
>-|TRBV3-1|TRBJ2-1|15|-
CASSQDVGQFNEQFF
TGTGCCAGCAGCCAAGATGTTGGGCAGTTCAATGAGCAGTTCTTC
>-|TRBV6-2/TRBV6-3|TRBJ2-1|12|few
CASSYSSPEQFF
TGTGCCAGCAGTTACTCGAGCCCTGAGCAGTTCTTC
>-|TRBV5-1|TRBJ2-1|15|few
CASSLGQDRYNEQFF
TGCGCCAGCAGCTTGGGACAGGACCGCTACAATGAGCAGTTCTTC
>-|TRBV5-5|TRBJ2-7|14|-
CASSLFGRSYEQYF
TGTGCCAGCAGCTTGTTCGGCAGATCCTACGAGCAGTACTTC
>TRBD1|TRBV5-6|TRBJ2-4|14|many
CASSSQGAKNIQYF
TGTGCCAGCAGCTCACAGGGGGCCAAAAACATTCAGTACTTC
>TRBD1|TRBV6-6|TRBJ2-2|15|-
CASSYGGQGGGELFF
TGTGCCAGCAGTTACGGCGGACAGGGCGGCGGGGAGCTGTTTTTT
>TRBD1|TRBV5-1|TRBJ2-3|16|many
CASSLGDRASTDTQYF
TGCGCCAGCAGCTTGGGGGACAGGGCTAGCACAGATACGCAGTATTTT
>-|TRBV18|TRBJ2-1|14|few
CASSPPAGYNEQFF
TGTGCCAGCTCACCACCGGCGGGCTACAATGAGCAGTTCTTC
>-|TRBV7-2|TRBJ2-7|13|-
CASSHEEPYEQYF
TGTGCCAGCAGCCACGAGGAACCCTACGAGCAGTACTTC
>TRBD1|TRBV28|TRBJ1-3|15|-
CASSPTGRSGNTIYF
TGTGCCAGCAGTCCGACAGGGCGCTCTGGAAACACCATATATTTT
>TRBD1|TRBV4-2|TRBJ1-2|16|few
CASSQVRGQGNYGYTF
TGTGCCAGCAGCCAAGTAAGGGGGCAAGGCAACTATGGCTACACCTTC
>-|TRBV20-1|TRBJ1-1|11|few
CSASGETEAFF
TGCAGTGCTAGTGGGGAGACTGAAGCTTTCTTT
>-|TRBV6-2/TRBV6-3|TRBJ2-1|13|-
CASSYGGNNEQFF
TGTGCCAGCAGTTACGGCGGAAACAATGAGCAGTTCTTC
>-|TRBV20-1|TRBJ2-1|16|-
CSARDPIAKKVNEQFF
TGCAGTGCTAGAGACCCAATAGCAAAGAAGGTCAATGAGCAGTTCTTC
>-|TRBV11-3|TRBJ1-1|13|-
CASSRVLNTEAFF
TGTGCCAGCAGTAGGGTTTTGAACACTGAAGCTTTCTTT
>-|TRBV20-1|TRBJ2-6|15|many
CSARGGSSGANVLTF
TGCAGTGCTAGAGGGGGGTCCTCTGGGGCCAACGTCCTGACTTTC
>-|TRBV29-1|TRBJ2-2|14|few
CSGGQGTNTGELFF
TGCAGCGGGGGGCAGGGCACGAACACCGGGGAGCTGTTTTTT
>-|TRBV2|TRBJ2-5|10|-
CASSMETQYF
TGTGCCAGCAGCATGGAGACCCAGTACTTC
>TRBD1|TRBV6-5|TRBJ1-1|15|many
CASSPRQGWVTEAFF
TGTGCCAGCAGTCCGAGACAGGGGTGGGTCACTGAAGCTTTCTTT
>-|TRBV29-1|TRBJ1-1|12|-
CSVVLSDTEAFF
TGCAGCGTTGTTCTTTCGGACACTGAAGCTTTCTTT
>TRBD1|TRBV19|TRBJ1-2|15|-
CASSRGTGANYGYTF
TGTGCCAGTAGTAGGGGGACAGGAGCTAACTATGGCTACACCTTC
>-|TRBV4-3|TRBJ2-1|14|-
CASSQEWNYNEQFF
TGCGCCAGCAGCCAAGAGTGGAACTACAATGAGCAGTTCTTC
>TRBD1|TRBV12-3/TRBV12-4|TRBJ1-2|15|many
CASSFLLQGAGGYTF
TGTGCCAGCAGTTTTTTATTGCAGGGGGCAGGTGGCTACACCTTC
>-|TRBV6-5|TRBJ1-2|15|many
CASSRRVAGRYGYTF
TGTGCCAGCAGTCGCAGGGTCGCAGGACGCTATGGCTACACCTTC
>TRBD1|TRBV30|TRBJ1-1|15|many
CAWSRTGGPYTEAFF
TGTGCCTGGAGCAGGACAGGGGGCCCTTACACTGAAGCTTTCTTT
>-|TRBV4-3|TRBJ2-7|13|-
CASSREYGTPLSF
TGCGCCAGCAGCCGAGAGTACGGGACCCCGCTCTCGTTC
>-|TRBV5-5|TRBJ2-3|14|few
CASSLVRVTDTQYF
TGTGCCAGCAGCTTGGTCCGGGTCACAGATACGCAGTATTTT
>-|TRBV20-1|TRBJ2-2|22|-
CSARDITLGKSRTAEGTGELFF
TGCAGTGCTAGAGATATAACCTTGGGAAAGTCCCGGACAGCCGAGGGCACCGGGGAGCTGTTTTTT
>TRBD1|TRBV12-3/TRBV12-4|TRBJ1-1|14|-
CASRRTGGYTEAFF
TGTGCCAGCAGGAGGACAGGAGGGTATACTGAAGCTTTCTTT
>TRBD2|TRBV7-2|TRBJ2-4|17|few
CASSGLAPRLAKNIQYF
TGTGCCAGCAGCGGACTAGCGCCAAGGCTAGCCAAAAACATTCAGTACTTC
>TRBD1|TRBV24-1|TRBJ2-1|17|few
CATSDKDRPFSYNEQFF
TGTGCCACCAGTGATAAGGACAGGCCGTTCTCCTACAATGAGCAGTTCTTC
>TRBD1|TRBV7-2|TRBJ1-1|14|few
CASSPPDRDGEAFF
TGTGCCAGCAGCCCACCGGACAGGGACGGTGAAGCTTTCTTT